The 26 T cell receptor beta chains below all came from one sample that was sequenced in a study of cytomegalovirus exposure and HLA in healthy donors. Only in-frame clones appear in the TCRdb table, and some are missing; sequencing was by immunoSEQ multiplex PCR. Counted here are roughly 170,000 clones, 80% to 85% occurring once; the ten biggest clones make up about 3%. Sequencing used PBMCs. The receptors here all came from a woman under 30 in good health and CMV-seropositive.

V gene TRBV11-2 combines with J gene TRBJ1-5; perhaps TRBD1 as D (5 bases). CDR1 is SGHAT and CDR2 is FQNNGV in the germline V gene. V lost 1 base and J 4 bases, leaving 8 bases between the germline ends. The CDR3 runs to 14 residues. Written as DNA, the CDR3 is TGTGCCAGCAGCTTAGGGTCAGGGAATCAGCCCCAGCATTTT. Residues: CASSLGSGNQPQHF.

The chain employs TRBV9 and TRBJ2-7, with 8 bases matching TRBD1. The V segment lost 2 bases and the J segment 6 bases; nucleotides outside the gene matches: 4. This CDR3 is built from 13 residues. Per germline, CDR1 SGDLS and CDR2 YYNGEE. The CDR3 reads CASSVGQGREQYF. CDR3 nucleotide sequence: TGTGCCAGCAGCGTTGGACAGGGCCGCGAGCAGTACTTC.

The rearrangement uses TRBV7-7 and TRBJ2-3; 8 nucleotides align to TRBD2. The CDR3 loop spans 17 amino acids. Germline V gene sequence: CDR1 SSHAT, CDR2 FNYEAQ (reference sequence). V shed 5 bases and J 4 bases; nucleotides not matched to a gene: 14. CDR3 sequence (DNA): TGTGCCAGCAGCGCCAACCCACTAGCGGTGGGGGCAGATACGCAGTATTTT. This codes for CASSANPLAVGADTQYF. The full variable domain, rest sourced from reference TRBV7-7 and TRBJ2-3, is GAGVSQSPRYKVTKRGQDVTLRCDPISSHATLYWYQQALGQGPEFLTYFNYEAQPDKSGLPSDRFSAERPEGSISTLTIQRTEQRDSAMYRCASSANPLAVGADTQYFGPGTRLTVL.

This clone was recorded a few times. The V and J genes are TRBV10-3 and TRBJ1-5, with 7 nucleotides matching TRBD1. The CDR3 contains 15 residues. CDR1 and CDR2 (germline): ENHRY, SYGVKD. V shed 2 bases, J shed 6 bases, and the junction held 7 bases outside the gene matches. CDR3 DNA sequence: TGTGCCATCAGTGAGGGTAGGGGGCCTGGTCAGCCCCAGCATTTT. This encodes CAISEGRGPGQPQHF.

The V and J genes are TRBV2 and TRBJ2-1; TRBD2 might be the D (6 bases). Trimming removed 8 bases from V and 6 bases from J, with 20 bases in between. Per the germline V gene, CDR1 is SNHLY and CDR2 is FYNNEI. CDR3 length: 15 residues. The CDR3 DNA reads TGTGCCAGCGGTGTGGGTCGGGCGGAGGGCAATGAGCAGTTCTTC. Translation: CASGVGRAEGNEQFF. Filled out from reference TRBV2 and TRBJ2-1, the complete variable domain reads EPEVTQTPSHQVTQMGQEVILRCVPISNHLYFYWYRQILGQKVEFLVSFYNNEISEKSEIFDDQFSVERPDGSNFTLKIRSTKLEDSAMYFCASGVGRAEGNEQFFGPGTRLTVL.

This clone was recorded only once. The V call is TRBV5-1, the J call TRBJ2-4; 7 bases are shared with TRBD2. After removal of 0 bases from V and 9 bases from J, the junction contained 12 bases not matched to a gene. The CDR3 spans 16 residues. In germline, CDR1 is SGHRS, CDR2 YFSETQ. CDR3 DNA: TGCGCCAGCAGCTTGGGACTAGCAATTAACGGGTCCATTCAGTACTTC. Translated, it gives CASSLGLAINGSIQYF. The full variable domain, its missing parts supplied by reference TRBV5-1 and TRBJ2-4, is KAGVTQTPRYLIKTRGQQVTLSCSPISGHRSVSWYQQTPGQGLQFLFEYFSETQRNKGNFPGRFSGRQFSNSRSEMNVSTLELGDSALYLCASSLGLAINGSIQYFGAGTRLSVL.

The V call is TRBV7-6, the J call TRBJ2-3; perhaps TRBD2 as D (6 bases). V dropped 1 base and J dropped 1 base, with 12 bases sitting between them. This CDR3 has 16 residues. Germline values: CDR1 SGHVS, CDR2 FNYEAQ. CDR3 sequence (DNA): TGTGCCAGCAGCTTAGACGGCGGAGGGGGCACAGATACGCAGTATTTT. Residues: CASSLDGGGGTDTQYF. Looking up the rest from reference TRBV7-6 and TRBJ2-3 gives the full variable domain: GAGVSQSPRYKVTKRGQDVALRCDPISGHVSLYWYRQALGQGPEFLTYFNYEAQQDKSGLPNDRFSAERPEGSISTLTIQRTEQRDSAMYRCASSLDGGGGTDTQYFGPGTRLTVL.

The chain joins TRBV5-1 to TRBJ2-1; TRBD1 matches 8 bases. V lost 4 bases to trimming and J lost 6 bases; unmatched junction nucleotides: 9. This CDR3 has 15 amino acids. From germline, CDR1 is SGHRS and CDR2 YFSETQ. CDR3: CASSPGQGSGNEQFF. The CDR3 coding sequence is TGCGCCAGCAGCCCAGGACAGGGTTCGGGCAATGAGCAGTTCTTC.

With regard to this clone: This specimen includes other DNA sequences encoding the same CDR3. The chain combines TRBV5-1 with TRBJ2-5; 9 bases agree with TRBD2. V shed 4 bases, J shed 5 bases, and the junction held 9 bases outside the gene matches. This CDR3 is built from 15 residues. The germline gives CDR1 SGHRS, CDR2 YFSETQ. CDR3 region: CASSGTSGGRETQYF. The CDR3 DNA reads TGCGCCAGCAGCGGGACCAGCGGGGGGAGGGAGACCCAGTACTTC.

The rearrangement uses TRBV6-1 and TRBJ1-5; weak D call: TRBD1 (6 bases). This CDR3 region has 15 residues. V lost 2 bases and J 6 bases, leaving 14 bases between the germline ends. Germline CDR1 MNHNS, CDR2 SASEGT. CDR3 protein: CASSERGGDGQPQHF. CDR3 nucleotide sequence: TGTGCCAGCAGTGAAAGGGGGGGGGATGGTCAGCCCCAGCATTTT.

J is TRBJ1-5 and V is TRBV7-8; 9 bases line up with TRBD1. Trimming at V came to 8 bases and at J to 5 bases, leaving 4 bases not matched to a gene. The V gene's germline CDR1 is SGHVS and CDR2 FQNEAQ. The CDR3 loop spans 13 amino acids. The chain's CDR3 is CASRDREHQPQHF. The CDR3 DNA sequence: TGTGCCAGCCGGGACAGGGAACATCAGCCCCAGCATTTT.

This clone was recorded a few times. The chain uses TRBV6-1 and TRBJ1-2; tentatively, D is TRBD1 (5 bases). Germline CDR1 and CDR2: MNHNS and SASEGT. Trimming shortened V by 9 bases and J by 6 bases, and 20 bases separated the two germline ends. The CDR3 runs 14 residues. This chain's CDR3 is CASGGVGNAHGYTF. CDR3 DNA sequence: TGTGCCAGTGGGGGGGTAGGTAATGCCCATGGCTACACCTTC.

The CDR3: CASSPRQGARPNVLTF. CDR3 DNA: TGTGCCAGCAGCCCTCGACAGGGCGCGAGACCCAACGTCCTGACTTTC. J is TRBJ2-6 and V is TRBV7-2; the match to TRBD1 covers 7 bases. This CDR3 contains 16 residues. Germline CDR1 and CDR2: SGHTA and FQGNSA. V lost 5 bases and J lost 8; bases outside the gene matches: 12.

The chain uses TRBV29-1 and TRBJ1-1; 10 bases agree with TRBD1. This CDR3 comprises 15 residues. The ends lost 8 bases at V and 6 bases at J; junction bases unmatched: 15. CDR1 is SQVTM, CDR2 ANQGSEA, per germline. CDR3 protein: CSSGGDRGLMAEAFF. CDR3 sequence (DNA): TGCAGCTCGGGAGGAGACAGGGGGCTTATGGCTGAAGCTTTCTTT.

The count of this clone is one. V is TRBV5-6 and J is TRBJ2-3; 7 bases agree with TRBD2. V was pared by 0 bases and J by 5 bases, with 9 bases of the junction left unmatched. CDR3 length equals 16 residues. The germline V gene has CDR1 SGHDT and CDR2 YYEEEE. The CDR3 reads CASSLGINPGGDTQYF. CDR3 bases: TGTGCCAGCAGCTTGGGGATAAATCCGGGGGGAGATACGCAGTATTTT.

The CDR3, as DNA: TGTGCCAGCTCACCCGGGGGTGGGGAGCAGTTCTTC. Its protein is CASSPGGGEQFF. The rearrangement links TRBV18 to TRBJ2-1; tentatively, D is TRBD2 (6 bases). The V gene lost 3 bases and the J gene lost 10 bases, with 10 bases spanning the gap. Germline V gives CDR1 KGHSH, CDR2 LQKENI. The CDR3 is 12 residues long.

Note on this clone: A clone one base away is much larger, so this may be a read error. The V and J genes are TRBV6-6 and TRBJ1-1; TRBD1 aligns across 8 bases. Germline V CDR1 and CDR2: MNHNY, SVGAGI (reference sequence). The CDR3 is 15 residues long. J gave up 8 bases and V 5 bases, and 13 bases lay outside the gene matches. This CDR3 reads CASSRGQGGTEEAFF. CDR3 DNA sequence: TGTGCCAGCAGTCGCGGACAGGGAGGAACGGAGGAAGCTTTCTTT.

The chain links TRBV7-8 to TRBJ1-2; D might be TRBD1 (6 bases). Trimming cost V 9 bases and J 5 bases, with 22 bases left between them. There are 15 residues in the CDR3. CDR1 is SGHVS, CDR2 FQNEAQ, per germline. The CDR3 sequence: CASLEGVLPLYGYTF. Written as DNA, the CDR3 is TGTGCCAGTCTCGAGGGGGTCCTGCCTCTTTATGGCTACACCTTC.

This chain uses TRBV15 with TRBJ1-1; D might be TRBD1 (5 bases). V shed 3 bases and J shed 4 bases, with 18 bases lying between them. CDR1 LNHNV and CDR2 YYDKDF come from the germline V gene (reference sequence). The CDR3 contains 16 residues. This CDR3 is CATSRGGGAIGTEAFF. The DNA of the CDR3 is TGTGCCACCAGCAGGGGAGGAGGGGCAATAGGCACTGAAGCTTTCTTT.

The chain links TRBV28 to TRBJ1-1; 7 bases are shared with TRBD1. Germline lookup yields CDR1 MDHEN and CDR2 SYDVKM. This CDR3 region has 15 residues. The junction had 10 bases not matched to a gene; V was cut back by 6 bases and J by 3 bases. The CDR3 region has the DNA TGTGCCAGCAGCCCGGGACAGCAATTATACACTGAAGCTTTCTTT. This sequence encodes CASSPGQQLYTEAFF.

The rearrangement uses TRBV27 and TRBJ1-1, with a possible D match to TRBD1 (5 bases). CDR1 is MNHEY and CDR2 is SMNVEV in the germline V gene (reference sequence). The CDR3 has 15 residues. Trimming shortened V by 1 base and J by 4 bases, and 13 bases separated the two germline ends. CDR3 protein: CASSLFPGGPTEAFF. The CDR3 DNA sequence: TGTGCCAGCAGTTTATTTCCCGGGGGTCCCACTGAAGCTTTCTTT.

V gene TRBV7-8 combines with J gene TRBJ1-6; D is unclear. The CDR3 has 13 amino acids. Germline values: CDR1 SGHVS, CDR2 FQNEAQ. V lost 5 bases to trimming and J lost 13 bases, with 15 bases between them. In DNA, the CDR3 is TGTGCCAGCAGCCCTGGACTATCTGAGCCCCTCCACTTT. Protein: CASSPGLSEPLHF.

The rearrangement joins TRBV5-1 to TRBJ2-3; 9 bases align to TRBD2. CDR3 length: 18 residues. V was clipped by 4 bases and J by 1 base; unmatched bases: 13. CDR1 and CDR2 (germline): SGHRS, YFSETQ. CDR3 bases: TGCGCCAGCAGCACCAGCGGGGGGTCCATACAGGGCACAGATACGCAGTATTTT. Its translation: CASSTSGGSIQGTDTQYF.

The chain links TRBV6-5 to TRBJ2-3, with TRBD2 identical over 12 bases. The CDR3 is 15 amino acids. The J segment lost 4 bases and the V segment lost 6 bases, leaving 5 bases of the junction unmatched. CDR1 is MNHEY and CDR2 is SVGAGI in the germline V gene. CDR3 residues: CASRDRTSGADTQYF. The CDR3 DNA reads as TGTGCCAGCAGGGACCGGACTAGCGGGGCAGATACGCAGTATTTT.

This CDR3 is CATEGASGGYNEQFF. CDR3 bases: TGTGCCACCGAAGGGGCTAGCGGGGGGTACAATGAGCAGTTCTTC. The rearrangement joins TRBV6-1 to TRBJ2-1; TRBD2 aligns across 11 bases. The V segment lost 10 bases and the J segment 4 bases; nucleotides outside the gene matches: 9. This CDR3 contains 15 residues. CDR1 MNHNS and CDR2 SASEGT come from the germline V gene.

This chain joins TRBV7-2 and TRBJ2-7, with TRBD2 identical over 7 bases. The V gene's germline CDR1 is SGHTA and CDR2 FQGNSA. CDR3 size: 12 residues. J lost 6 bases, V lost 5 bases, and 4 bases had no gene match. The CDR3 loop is CASSPTSSEQYF. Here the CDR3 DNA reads TGTGCCAGCAGCCCGACTAGCAGCGAGCAGTACTTC.